This TCR beta chain was documented in a study of shared clonotypes between healthy human individuals. Overall study results and limits: Among donors, the sharing of clonotypes was expected to be influenced by sequencing depth. At large depth, rarefaction still showed sorted-subset sequencing to be incomplete.

In the naive CD8 group, cells lacked CD45RO and were positively selected for CCR7, so terminally differentiated effector memory CD45RA+ cells were left out. Generated by immunoSEQ multiplex PCR, the TCRdb table keeps only in-frame clones and is missing some. The sample has hundreds of thousands of clones; 98% are singletons. CDR3 length equals 15 residues. Germline CDR1 reads SGHRS; CDR2 reads YFSETQ. With 0 bases removed from V and 0 bases from J, the gap between germline ends came to 9 bases. Notes on this clone: The antigen is not known.

The receptor's source is a man aged 25-40 years in good health. Sequences were obtained from naive CD8+ T cells sorted from blood. This chain links TRBV5-1 with TRBJ1-1; no firm D call. CDR3 amino acids: CASSLEVGLNTEAFF. The CDR3 bases are TGCGCCAGCAGCTTGGAGGTGGGATTGAACACTGAAGCTTTCTTT.